This is a list of T cell receptor beta chains from one sample in a study of OX40 agonist ivuxolimab in advanced cancers. Profiling relied on immunoSEQ multiplex PCR, and the TCRdb table lists in-frame clones only, not all of them. Of approximately 60,000 clones in the sample, 88% are singletons; the top ten hold 6.9%. The sample was CD4+ or CD8+ T cells sorted from blood, taken in a trial of the OX40 agonist ivuxolimab. These receptor sequences come from an adult with an advanced solid tumor such as melanoma, head and neck, liver or kidney cancer. Both conserved end residues are part of each CDR3. Each record gives: V gene, clone size, D gene, J gene, CDR3 protein, CDR3 DNA. A D gene is named only where the DNA matches it firmly. Rows may omit the clone size; those that give it use once, few, many or a size class.

TRBV6-5,-,-,TRBJ2-4,CASSYNDVRSGYF,TGTGCCAGCAGTTACAACGATGTCAGGAGCGGGTACTTC
TRBV7-2,-,-,TRBJ1-5,CASSLGQGLSPQHF,TGTGCCAGCAGCTTAGGGCAGGGCCTATCGCCCCAGCATTTT
TRBV12-5,once,TRBD2,TRBJ2-7,CASGRTSGYDEQYF,TGTGCTAGTGGCCGGACTAGCGGGTACGACGAGCAGTACTTC
TRBV9,-,-,TRBJ2-2,CASSVVATANTGELFF,TGTGCCAGCAGCGTAGTGGCGACAGCGAACACCGGGGAGCTGTTTTTT
TRBV10-3,-,-,TRBJ2-2,CAISRDEGTGELFF,TGTGCCATCAGCCGGGACGAGGGAACCGGGGAGCTGTTTTTT
TRBV5-4,once,TRBD1,TRBJ2-7,CASSHTGAIVNEQYF,TGTGCCAGCAGCCACACAGGGGCTATAGTCAACGAGCAGTACTTC
TRBV28,once,-,TRBJ2-5,CASRRDVETQYF,TGTGCCAGCAGGAGGGACGTGGAGACCCAGTACTTC
TRBV10-3,-,TRBD1,TRBJ1-5,CAISESSQGVQPQHF,TGTGCCATCAGTGAGTCAAGTCAGGGGGTTCAGCCCCAGCATTTT
TRBV28,once,TRBD2,TRBJ2-7,CASSFPLGAVTSGGSYEQYF,TGTGCCAGCAGTTTTCCCCTCGGGGCGGTGACTAGCGGAGGGAGCTACGAGCAGTACTTC
TRBV11-2,once,TRBD2,TRBJ2-2,CASSLGGRAAGELFF,TGTGCCAGCAGCTTAGGAGGGAGGGCCGCCGGGGAGCTGTTTTTT
TRBV7-2,-,TRBD1,TRBJ2-5,CASSFPDRHQETQYF,TGTGCCAGCAGCTTCCCGGACAGGCACCAAGAGACCCAGTACTTC
TRBV5-5,-,-,TRBJ2-1,CASSPQPTVAYNEQFF,TGTGCCAGCAGCCCCCAGCCTACAGTAGCCTACAATGAGCAGTTCTTC
TRBV2,-,TRBD2,TRBJ2-5,CASRGLAGSQETQYF,TGTGCCAGCAGGGGACTAGCGGGAAGCCAAGAGACCCAGTACTTC
TRBV10-3,once,TRBD2,TRBJ2-3,CAISETSGRAGDTQYF,TGTGCCATCAGTGAGACTAGCGGGAGGGCCGGAGATACGCAGTATTTT
TRBV12-2,-,-,TRBJ2-5,CASRPFATGETQYF,TGTGCAAGTCGCCCGTTCGCGACGGGAGAGACCCAGTACTTC
TRBV7-9,-,TRBD1,TRBJ1-1,CASSTRQGADTEAFF,TGTGCCAGCAGCACCCGACAGGGGGCAGACACTGAAGCTTTCTTT
TRBV27,-,TRBD2,TRBJ2-1,CASSSLGSGAYNEQFF,TGTGCCAGCAGTTCCTTGGGTAGCGGGGCATACAATGAGCAGTTCTTC
TRBV10-3,-,TRBD2,TRBJ2-7,CAIRGGEAGGPYEQYF,TGTGCCATCAGGGGGGGAGAGGCGGGAGGGCCCTACGAGCAGTACTTC
TRBV7-8,-,TRBD1,TRBJ2-1,CASSSSRTGRNEQFF,TGTGCCAGCAGCTCCTCCAGGACAGGGAGAAATGAGCAGTTCTTC
TRBV19,-,TRBD2,TRBJ2-7,CASSNPGLAETYEQYF,TGTGCCAGTAGTAATCCGGGACTAGCGGAGACCTACGAGCAGTACTTC
TRBV19,-,-,TRBJ1-5,CASWVIGQPQHF,TGTGCCAGTTGGGTGATCGGGCAGCCCCAGCATTTT
TRBV10-3,-,-,TRBJ2-5,CAISDRGDRETQYF,TGTGCCATCAGTGATAGAGGGGACCGGGAGACCCAGTACTTC
TRBV19,-,TRBD1,TRBJ2-2,CASKQGVGELFF,TGTGCCAGTAAGCAGGGGGTCGGGGAGCTGTTTTTT
TRBV11-3,few,-,TRBJ2-2,CASSLAGLGSGELFF,TGTGCCAGCAGCTTAGCAGGTCTCGGGTCCGGGGAGCTGTTTTTT
TRBV30,-,-,TRBJ1-1,CAWSVTANTEAFF,TGTGCCTGGAGTGTAACAGCGAACACTGAAGCTTTCTTT
TRBV30,-,-,TRBJ2-7,CAWSAAGSYEQYF,TGTGCCTGGAGTGCGGCAGGCTCCTACGAGCAGTACTTC
TRBV12-5,-,-,TRBJ2-3,CASGLERTGMQYF,TGTGCTAGTGGTTTGGAGAGGACTGGAATGCAGTATTTT
TRBV10-3,-,TRBD1,TRBJ1-1,CAISESGRGKNTEAFF,TGTGCCATCAGTGAGTCGGGCAGGGGGAAGAACACTGAAGCTTTCTTT
TRBV4-2,-,-,TRBJ2-3,CASSQDLYRPSDTQYF,TGTGCCAGCAGCCAAGATTTATACCGTCCATCAGATACGCAGTATTTT
TRBV11-2,few,-,TRBJ2-7,CASSLVGRDEQYF,TGTGCCAGCAGCTTAGTGGGTCGGGACGAGCAGTACTTC
TRBV6-5,-,TRBD2,TRBJ2-2,CASSSSGRRNTGELFF,TGTGCCAGCAGTTCCAGCGGGAGGCGTAACACCGGGGAGCTGTTTTTT
TRBV5-4,once,-,TRBJ2-7,CASSPRGPSYEQYF,TGTGCCAGCAGCCCCAGGGGACCTTCCTACGAGCAGTACTTC
TRBV27,-,-,TRBJ1-2,CASSLSSVQGYGYTF,TGTGCCAGCAGTTTATCTTCGGTCCAGGGCTATGGCTACACCTTC
TRBV9,-,-,TRBJ1-1,CASSYEGGTEAFF,TGTGCCAGCAGCTATGAAGGGGGCACTGAAGCTTTCTTT
TRBV18,-,-,TRBJ2-2,CASSPQRTTGELFF,TGTGCCAGCTCACCACAACGGACAACCGGGGAGCTGTTTTTT
TRBV10-1,-,-,TRBJ2-7,CASSDPWGNDEQYF,TGCGCCAGCAGTGACCCCTGGGGTAACGACGAGCAGTACTTC
TRBV28,-,-,TRBJ1-6,CASSPGRIYNSPLHF,TGTGCCAGCAGTCCTGGACGGATTTATAATTCACCCCTCCACTTT
TRBV20-1,few,-,TRBJ1-2,CSAGTERGYTF,TGCAGTGCTGGGACGGAGCGGGGCTACACCTTC
TRBV2,-,-,TRBJ1-1,CASRLNTEAFF,TGTGCCAGCAGACTGAACACTGAAGCTTTCTTT
TRBV30,-,-,TRBJ1-1,CAWSITGLVGTEAFF,TGTGCCTGGAGTATAACAGGGTTGGTTGGCACTGAAGCTTTCTTT
TRBV19,-,-,TRBJ2-2,CASSIEWGRRELFF,TGTGCCAGTAGTATAGAGTGGGGGCGCAGGGAGCTGTTTTTT
TRBV28,few,-,TRBJ1-1,CASSRLTNTEAFF,TGTGCCAGCAGTAGACTGACGAACACTGAAGCTTTCTTT
TRBV7-9,-,-,TRBJ2-5,CASSLDGQETQYF,TGTGCCAGCAGCTTGGACGGTCAAGAGACCCAGTACTTC
TRBV27,-,TRBD1,TRBJ2-3,CASGNRDSSDTQYF,TGTGCCAGCGGTAACCGGGACAGCTCAGATACGCAGTATTTT
TRBV11-2,-,-,TRBJ1-1,CASSSMILRAEAFF,TGTGCCAGCAGCTCCATGATCCTTAGGGCTGAAGCTTTCTTT
TRBV23-1,-,-,TRBJ2-5,CASSQLRECSLIKETQYF,TGCGCCAGCAGTCAATTGAGGGAATGCTCGCTCATAAAAGAGACCCAGTACTTC
TRBV5-4,-,TRBD1,TRBJ1-2,CASSSWDSTNYGYTF,TGTGCCAGCAGCTCATGGGACAGCACCAATTATGGCTACACCTTC
TRBV5-1,-,-,TRBJ1-1,CASSLRQVESNTEAFF,TGCGCCAGCAGCCTCCGACAGGTAGAATCGAACACTGAAGCTTTCTTT
TRBV29-1,-,TRBD1,TRBJ2-5,CSVVRDRAQETQYF,TGCAGCGTTGTCAGGGACAGGGCTCAAGAGACCCAGTACTTC
TRBV5-6,-,TRBD2,TRBJ2-2,CASSTTGGVPGELFF,TGTGCCAGCAGTACTACGGGAGGGGTTCCCGGGGAGCTGTTTTTT
TRBV18,-,-,TRBJ1-2,CASSPPGRVNYGYTF,TGTGCCAGCTCACCACCCGGCAGGGTTAACTATGGCTACACCTTC
TRBV2,-,TRBD1,TRBJ2-2,CASLGQGSGELFF,TGTGCCAGCCTGGGACAGGGCTCCGGGGAGCTGTTTTTT
TRBV5-1,-,TRBD1,TRBJ2-2,CASSSGQVNTGELFF,TGCGCCAGCAGCTCGGGACAGGTGAACACCGGGGAGCTGTTTTTT
TRBV6-6,once,TRBD1,TRBJ1-6,CASSYQGQGDSPLHF,TGTGCCAGCAGTTACCAGGGACAGGGGGATTCACCCCTCCACTTT
TRBV9,-,TRBD2,TRBJ2-5,CASSESGRKETQYF,TGTGCCAGCAGCGAGAGCGGGAGGAAGGAGACCCAGTACTTC
TRBV7-6,-,-,TRBJ2-1,CASSFEDNRLGNEQFF,TGTGCCAGCAGCTTCGAGGACAATCGCTTGGGGAATGAGCAGTTCTTC
TRBV9,-,-,TRBJ2-3,CASSVAVAGGSTDTQYF,TGTGCCAGCAGCGTAGCAGTTGCGGGCGGGAGCACAGATACGCAGTATTTT
TRBV11-2,-,-,TRBJ1-1,CASSLGPSLAFF,TGTGCCAGCAGCTTAGGGCCCAGCCTCGCTTTCTTT
TRBV6-5,-,TRBD2,TRBJ2-3,CASSYASGSRHTQYF,TGTGCCAGCAGTTACGCTAGCGGGAGTAGGCATACGCAGTATTTT